These T cell receptor beta chains were read from a single sample in a study of cytomegalovirus exposure and HLA in healthy donors. Generated by immunoSEQ multiplex PCR, the TCRdb table keeps only in-frame clones and is missing some. This table has 150,000 to 200,000 clones, roughly 73% appearing once. Material: PBMCs. These receptors were obtained from a woman in her thirties or forties in good health and CMV-seropositive. Each CDR3 is given with its conserved first and last residue. Fields, in order: J gene, V gene, CDR3 protein.

j_call: TRBJ2-7
v_call: TRBV30
cdr3_aa: CAWSTRQGHYEQYF

j_call: TRBJ2-1
v_call: TRBV7-6
cdr3_aa: CASSLVGLAGTGGNEQFF

j_call: TRBJ2-7
v_call: TRBV6-5
cdr3_aa: CASRTTGQATYEQYF

j_call: TRBJ1-1
v_call: TRBV7-3
cdr3_aa: CASSLTGLSVNTEAFF

j_call: TRBJ2-3
v_call: TRBV15
cdr3_aa: CATEAGRFGTDTQYF

j_call: TRBJ1-2
v_call: TRBV10-1
cdr3_aa: CASSESIRDRGGEELNYGYTF

j_call: TRBJ1-1
v_call: TRBV18
cdr3_aa: CASSADRGLTEAFF

j_call: TRBJ2-3
v_call: TRBV4-3
cdr3_aa: CASSQSLSRDGGTDTQYF

j_call: TRBJ2-5
v_call: TRBV5-1
cdr3_aa: CASSLGGGKETQYF

j_call: TRBJ2-7
v_call: TRBV4-1
cdr3_aa: CASSQSGEQYF

j_call: TRBJ2-6
v_call: TRBV5-6
cdr3_aa: CASISAGANVLTF

j_call: TRBJ2-2
v_call: TRBV4-3
cdr3_aa: CASSRRPGELFF

j_call: TRBJ2-7
v_call: TRBV19
cdr3_aa: CASSVTGIYEQYF

j_call: TRBJ1-1
v_call: TRBV7-3
cdr3_aa: CASSVDRGNTEAFF

j_call: TRBJ2-1
v_call: TRBV29-1
cdr3_aa: CSVGGLAVGYNEQFF

j_call: TRBJ1-2
v_call: TRBV6-5
cdr3_aa: CASSYEPGAYGYTF

j_call: TRBJ2-2
v_call: TRBV29-1
cdr3_aa: CSVLDRVNTGELFF

j_call: TRBJ1-3
v_call: TRBV11-2
cdr3_aa: CASSLDRGGRAAGNTIYF

j_call: TRBJ1-1
v_call: TRBV29-1
cdr3_aa: CSALGTGPEAFF

j_call: TRBJ2-3
v_call: TRBV27
cdr3_aa: CASSFVPSSADTQYF

j_call: TRBJ2-1
v_call: TRBV7-6
cdr3_aa: CASSSGTSPYNEQFF

j_call: TRBJ2-1
v_call: TRBV5-1
cdr3_aa: CASSELAGDPGGNEQFF

j_call: TRBJ1-1
v_call: TRBV5-6
cdr3_aa: CASSHPSGTGFQTEAFF

j_call: TRBJ1-3
v_call: TRBV5-4
cdr3_aa: CASSVDRASSGNTIYF

j_call: TRBJ2-1
v_call: TRBV11-3
cdr3_aa: CASSRTVSSYNEQFF

j_call: TRBJ2-3
v_call: TRBV19
cdr3_aa: CASSIEAGVPDTQYF

j_call: TRBJ2-5
v_call: TRBV15
cdr3_aa: CATSRDNVGLPGETQYF

j_call: TRBJ1-5
v_call: TRBV18
cdr3_aa: CASSPGDNQPQHF

j_call: TRBJ2-7
v_call: TRBV28
cdr3_aa: CASSLPGTGSREQYF

j_call: TRBJ1-4
v_call: TRBV5-8
cdr3_aa: CASSLEQSNEKLFF

j_call: TRBJ2-3
v_call: TRBV14
cdr3_aa: CASSPNLYLAGNTDTQYF

j_call: TRBJ2-7
v_call: TRBV19
cdr3_aa: CASSIFGTSDYEQYF

j_call: TRBJ2-3
v_call: TRBV6-1
cdr3_aa: CASSGGLAGDLPTDTQYF

j_call: TRBJ2-7
v_call: TRBV4-3
cdr3_aa: CASSQAPRGGRAKNEQYF

j_call: TRBJ1-1
v_call: TRBV2
cdr3_aa: CASSFGQGTTEAFF

j_call: TRBJ2-5
v_call: TRBV29-1
cdr3_aa: CSVDGLAETQYF

j_call: TRBJ2-7
v_call: TRBV7-2
cdr3_aa: CASSLRPGVQGLSSEQYF

j_call: TRBJ2-4
v_call: TRBV7-8
cdr3_aa: CASTQNLLAGGKNIQYF

j_call: TRBJ2-1
v_call: TRBV7-2
cdr3_aa: CASSSHGLAGGDEQFF

j_call: TRBJ1-3
v_call: TRBV6-1
cdr3_aa: CASSEDGSSGNTIYF

j_call: TRBJ1-2
v_call: TRBV11-2
cdr3_aa: CASSPTLDYGYTF

j_call: TRBJ2-2
v_call: TRBV19
cdr3_aa: CASSTDRVGAGTGELFF

j_call: TRBJ2-7
v_call: TRBV10-2
cdr3_aa: CASRGTGGFNEQYF

j_call: TRBJ2-5
v_call: TRBV4-2
cdr3_aa: CASSQPAGALGGETQYF

j_call: TRBJ2-1
v_call: TRBV27
cdr3_aa: CASRSLRGSDEQFF

j_call: NA
v_call: TRBV13
cdr3_aa: CASSLGGGGSRYEQYF

j_call: TRBJ2-7
v_call: TRBV7-9
cdr3_aa: CASSNTSTGAYEQYF

j_call: TRBJ2-5
v_call: TRBV5-4
cdr3_aa: CASSWGDRLYQETQYF

j_call: TRBJ1-4
v_call: TRBV7-9
cdr3_aa: CASSLDPGVLEKLFF

j_call: TRBJ2-1
v_call: TRBV28
cdr3_aa: CASSFSQGTYNEQFF

j_call: TRBJ2-7
v_call: TRBV7-9
cdr3_aa: CSSSSLGTGSHEQYF

j_call: TRBJ2-1
v_call: TRBV30
cdr3_aa: CAWSRDFLLGEQFF

j_call: TRBJ2-2
v_call: TRBV30
cdr3_aa: CAWKQGPNTGELFF

j_call: TRBJ2-6
v_call: TRBV9
cdr3_aa: CASSLGTPGANVLTF

j_call: TRBJ2-7
v_call: TRBV6-5
cdr3_aa: CASRTGTSGTYEQYF